Only one count was recorded for the clone carrying this T cell receptor (beta chain). Its target is unknown. Trimming cost V 0 bases and J 0 bases, with 8 bases left between them. CDR1 is LGHNA and CDR2 is YSLEER in the germline V gene. The CDR3 runs to 16 residues. This record comes from a study of T-cell memory formation after mild COVID-19. cDNA libraries for TCR alpha and TCR beta, carrying sample barcodes and UMIs, came from 5'RACE with constant-segment primers. TCRdb called the 5' RACE reads again in MiXCR, with one record for every CDR3 protein. This sample has about 260,000 distinct CDR3 sequences, with approximately 15% found just once. Study-wide results and limits: That cross-reactive memory joined was suggested by some responding clones appearing in pre-infection memory. Nothing confirmed that second-wave clones peaking on day 37 were specific for SARS-CoV-2.

The sample consisted of PBMCs or a T cell subset sorted from them (not recorded which). The TCR sequence derives from a man younger than 35 who had mild COVID-19 (a few samples of this study predate the infection). Cell type and time point are not known. V gene TRBV4-3 combines with J gene TRBJ2-2; D perhaps matches TRBD1 (6 bases). CDR3 in amino acids: CASSQEGHTNTGELFF. As DNA, the CDR3 is TGCGCCAGCAGCCAAGAGGGACATACGAACACCGGGGAGCTGTTTTTT.